This is a list of T cell receptor beta chains from one sample in a study of identical twins. TCRdb reprocessed the 5' RACE reads via MiXCR and lists one record per CDR3 protein. The sample has about 530,000 distinct CDR3 sequences, around 15% seen once. The same data also contributed to another study, on yellow fever vaccine responses in identical twins.

The specimen sequenced was CD4+ T cells sorted from blood. The receptors were sampled from a young woman in good health. The conserved cysteine and the conserved F or W are not part of the CDR3 here.

>TRBJ2-1|TRBV10-3
ATGAAYNEQF
>TRBJ1-5|TRBV5-1
ASSLEGRSNQPQH
>TRBJ2-3|TRBV4-1
ASSQDRLHTDTQY
>TRBJ2-1|TRBV5-1
ASSREELATGREQF
>TRBJ2-2|TRBV2
ASSQGRTGELF
>TRBJ1-1|TRBV11-2
ASRQGRNTEAF
>TRBJ2-3|TRBV18
ASSPVGGPDTQY
>TRBJ2-7|TRBV11-3
ASSFPLDLGEQY
>TRBJ2-1|TRBV29-1
SVEGTLFNEQF
>TRBJ2-2|TRBV19
ASSPWTSGTGELF
>TRBJ2-2|TRBV5-1
ASSLVLRTGGADTGELF
>TRBJ2-3|TRBV12-3/TRBV12-4
ASASLVGTDTQY
>TRBJ1-6|TRBV28
AALPGAADSPLH
>TRBJ2-7|TRBV5-1
ASSLPGTGYEQY
>TRBJ2-5|TRBV10-1
ASSRPGNQETQY
>TRBJ2-5|TRBV11-2
ASGRQETQY
>TRBJ2-1|TRBV7-9
ASTPGQKLYNEQF
>TRBJ1-5|TRBV20-1
SAKGRNNQPQH
>TRBJ1-1|TRBV5-1
ASSFPGGTEAF
>TRBJ1-6|TRBV7-8
ASSSDRFSNSPLH
>TRBJ2-5|TRBV4-2
ASSQESSGARETQY
>TRBJ2-5|TRBV9
ASSALRGPIQETQY
>TRBJ2-5|TRBV20-1
SARAQRGETQY
>TRBJ1-2|TRBV7-3
ASSLTPDRGYGYT
>TRBJ2-3|TRBV9
ASSVESSTDTQY
>TRBJ2-7|TRBV5-1
ASILVTGAGEQY
>TRBJ2-7|TRBV18
ASSPAGPEQY
>TRBJ1-4|TRBV7-2
ASSLGVELF
>TRBJ1-1|TRBV10-3
AISESGSKMNTEAF
>TRBJ2-5|TRBV20-1
SAERQETQY
>TRBJ2-7|TRBV6-2/TRBV6-3
ASSRLAGSYEQY
>TRBJ2-1|TRBV28
ASSLPPGAGGQNEQF
>TRBJ2-1|TRBV4-2
ASSQDRLAAYNEQF
>TRBJ2-3|TRBV20-1
SARDVGGQGFTDTQY
>TRBJ1-1|TRBV29-1
SVYAGGISEAF
>TRBJ2-3|TRBV20-1
SARDPGGDDTQY
>TRBJ2-2|TRBV12-3/TRBV12-4
ASSLALGTGELF
>TRBJ2-1|TRBV7-6
ASSLAGTGGLGSYNEQF
>TRBJ1-3|TRBV7-9
ASSRDIGSPGNTIY
>TRBJ1-5|TRBV5-8
ASSFYRGSNQPQH
>TRBJ2-1|TRBV20-1
SARDSGGAENEQF
>TRBJ1-2|TRBV7-9
ASSLGSTGYGYT
>TRBJ1-5|TRBV3-1
ASSQGGDQPQH